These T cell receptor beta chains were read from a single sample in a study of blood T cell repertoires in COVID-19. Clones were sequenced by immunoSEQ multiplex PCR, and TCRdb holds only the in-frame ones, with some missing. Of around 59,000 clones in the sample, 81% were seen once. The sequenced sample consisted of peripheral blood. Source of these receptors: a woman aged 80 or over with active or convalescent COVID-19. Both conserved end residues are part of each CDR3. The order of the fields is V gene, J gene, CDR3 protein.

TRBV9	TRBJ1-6	CASSLTDSYNSPLHF
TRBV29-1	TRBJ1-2	CSVGETTGLHGYTF
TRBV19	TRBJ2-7	CASSILAGNYEQYF
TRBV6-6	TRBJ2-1	CASRPWTGGLHNEQFF
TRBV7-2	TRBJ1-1	CASSLQYAEAFF
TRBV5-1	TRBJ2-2	CASSLFGQGASGELFF
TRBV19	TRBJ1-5	CASSGIAREAGGSNQPQHF
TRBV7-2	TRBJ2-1	CASSLDSGGWDEQFF
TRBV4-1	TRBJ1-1	CASSQRDRALPEAFF
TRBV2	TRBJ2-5	CASKTGQGGWGETQYF
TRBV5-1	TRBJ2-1	CASSLGHGGEQFF
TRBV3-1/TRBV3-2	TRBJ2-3	CASSQDVAGTGAPSDTQYF
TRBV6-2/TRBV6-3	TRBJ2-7	CASSYSGGSAYEQYF
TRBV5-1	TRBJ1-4	CASSLGTGGEKLFF
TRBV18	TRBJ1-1	CASSPLFSGDLTEAFF
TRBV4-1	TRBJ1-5	CASSQMTGHQPQHF